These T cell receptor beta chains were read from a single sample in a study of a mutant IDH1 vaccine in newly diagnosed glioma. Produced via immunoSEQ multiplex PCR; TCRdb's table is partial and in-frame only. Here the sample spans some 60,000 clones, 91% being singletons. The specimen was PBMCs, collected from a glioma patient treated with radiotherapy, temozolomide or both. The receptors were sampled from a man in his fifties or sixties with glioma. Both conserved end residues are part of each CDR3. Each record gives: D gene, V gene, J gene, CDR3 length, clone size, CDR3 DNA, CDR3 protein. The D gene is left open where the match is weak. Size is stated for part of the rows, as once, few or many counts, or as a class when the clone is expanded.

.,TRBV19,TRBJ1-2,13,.,TGTGCCAGTACTCTAGGGTCAGGGTATGGCTACACCTTC,CASTLGSGYGYTF
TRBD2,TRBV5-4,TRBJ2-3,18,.,TGTGCCAGCAGCTCGGGACTAGCGGGAGGGCCGGGCACAGATACGCAGTATTTT,CASSSGLAGGPGTDTQYF
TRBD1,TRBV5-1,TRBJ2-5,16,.,TGCGCCAGCAGAGACGGGCCAGGGACAGCCCAAGAGACCCAGTACTTC,CASRDGPGTAQETQYF
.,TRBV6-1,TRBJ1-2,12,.,TGTGCCAGCAGTTTGACAGGCTATGGCTACACCTTC,CASSLTGYGYTF
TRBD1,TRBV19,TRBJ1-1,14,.,TGTGCCAGTAGTGGGGACAGAGTGAACACTGAAGCTTTCTTT,CASSGDRVNTEAFF
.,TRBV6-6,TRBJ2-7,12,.,TGTGCCAGCAGTTACGACAGGTACGAGCAGTACTTC,CASSYDRYEQYF
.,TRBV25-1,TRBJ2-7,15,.,TGTGCCAGCAGTGAATCATTCCCAGCATCCTACGAGCAGTACTTC,CASSESFPASYEQYF
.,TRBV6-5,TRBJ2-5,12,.,TGTGCCAGCAGTTATGCAGCGGGGACCCAGTACTTC,CASSYAAGTQYF
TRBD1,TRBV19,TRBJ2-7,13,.,TGTGCCAGTAGTCCCGACAGGGGGCTCGAGCAGTACTTC,CASSPDRGLEQYF
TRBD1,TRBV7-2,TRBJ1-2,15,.,TGTGCCAGCAGCTCGGACAGGGCGAGTCGAGGGGGCTACACCTTC,CASSSDRASRGGYTF
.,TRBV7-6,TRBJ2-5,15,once,TGTGCCAGCAGCTTAGGTCCCGGGAGTGGGGAGACCCAGTACTTC,CASSLGPGSGETQYF
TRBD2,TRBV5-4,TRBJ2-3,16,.,TGTGCCAGCAGCCCCAGGACTAGCGGGAGCACAGATACGCAGTATTTT,CASSPRTSGSTDTQYF
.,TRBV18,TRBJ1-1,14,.,TGTGCCAGCTCACCGCGAGGGGTTAACACTGAAGCTTTCTTT,CASSPRGVNTEAFF
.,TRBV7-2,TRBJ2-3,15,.,TGTGCCAGCAGCTTAGGTTTAGGGAACACAGATACGCAGTATTTT,CASSLGLGNTDTQYF
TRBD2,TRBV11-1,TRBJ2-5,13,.,TGTGCCAGCACCGGGGGGAACCAAGAGACCCAGTACTTC,CASTGGNQETQYF
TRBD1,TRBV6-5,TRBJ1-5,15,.,TGTGCCAGCAGTGCGGACAGGGGCCACAATCAGCCCCAGCATTTT,CASSADRGHNQPQHF
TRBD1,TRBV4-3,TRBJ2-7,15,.,TGCGCCAGCAGCCAGGGTCGGACAGGACCCTACGAGCAGTACTTC,CASSQGRTGPYEQYF
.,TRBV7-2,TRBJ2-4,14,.,TGTGCCAGCAGTCAGAGACCGGGGGATGGCATTCAGTACTTC,CASSQRPGDGIQYF
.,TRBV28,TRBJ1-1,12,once,TGTGCCAGCAGTACTCGACAGCCCAAAGCTTTCTTT,CASSTRQPKAFF
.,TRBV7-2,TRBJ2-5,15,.,TGTGCCAGCAGCTTAGTTGGGCTCCCACAAGAGACCCAGTACTTC,CASSLVGLPQETQYF
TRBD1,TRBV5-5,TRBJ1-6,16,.,TGTGCCAGCAGCTTCCGGGACAGGGGGCGGAATTCACCCCTCCACTTT,CASSFRDRGRNSPLHF
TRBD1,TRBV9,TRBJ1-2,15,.,TGTGCCAGCAGCGCAAATACCGGGACAGGGCATGGCTACACCTTC,CASSANTGTGHGYTF
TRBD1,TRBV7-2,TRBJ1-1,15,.,TGTGCCAGCACCCAATTCCGGGACAGAAACACTGAAGCTTTCTTT,CASTQFRDRNTEAFF
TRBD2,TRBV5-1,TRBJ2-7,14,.,TGCGCCAGCAGCTTGGACAGCGGGGGTTACGAGCAGTACTTC,CASSLDSGGYEQYF
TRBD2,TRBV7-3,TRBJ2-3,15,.,TGTGCCAGCAGCTCTAGCGGGAGGGCCCCAGATACGCAGTATTTT,CASSSSGRAPDTQYF
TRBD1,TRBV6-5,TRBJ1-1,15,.,TGTGCCAGCAGTTTGGACAGGCTTCGAGGAGCTGAAGCTTTCTTT,CASSLDRLRGAEAFF
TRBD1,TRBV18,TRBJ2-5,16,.,TGTGCCAGCTCACCGTCGGGACAGGCGATTCGAGAGACCCAGTACTTC,CASSPSGQAIRETQYF
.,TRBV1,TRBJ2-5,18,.,TGCACCAGCAGCCAAGATCTTGGTCCCGGACAAAAGGGGGAGACCCAGTACTTC,CTSSQDLGPGQKGETQYF
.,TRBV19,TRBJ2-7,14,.,TGTGCCAGTCCGTGTAAGGGGAGCTCCTACGAGCAGTACTTC,CASPCKGSSYEQYF